This TCR delta chain comes out of a study of γδ T cells in repeated Plasmodium falciparum infection. At the level of the study: Age- and gender-matched Australian children served as comparison for malaria-exposed Malian children. Malian repertoires were sampled cross-sectionally without transmission and longitudinally through febrile malaria. Whole-study findings and limits: In Vdelta2-negative, largely Vdelta1+, gammadelta repertoires, repeated controlled infections appeared to drive clonal selection waves.

TCRdb reprocessed the multiplex PCR reads using CATT. The sample includes 45,000 to 60,000 delta-chain clones, about 2% seen only once; the top ten take roughly 25%. Bulk repertoires came from Vgamma9/Vdelta2+ or Vdelta2-negative gammadelta T cells flow-sorted from PBMC. Concerning this clone itself: The antigen remains unidentified. This DNA's translation and the protein TCRdb lists, from a much larger clone, do not match at residue 4, likely due to a read error; the protein shown is translated from the DNA.

The germline V gene has CDR1 TVYSNPD and CDR2 GDNSRS (reference sequence). With V trimmed by 1 base and J by 0 bases, 18 bases remained unmatched. This CDR3 has 20 residues. The clonotype was recovered from a pool of human donors (malaria-infected and uninfected, not separated). The sequencing input was gamma-delta T cells from blood. V usage is TRDV3 and J usage is TRDJ1; 12 bases are a match to TRDD3. The J gene, left out of TCRdb, was set here by checking the DNA against germline. The CDR3 region has the DNA TGTGCCTTTATAATTCCCTCGTACTGGGGGATACCCTTGAACACCGATAAACTCATCTTT. Translating it yields CAFIIPSYWGIPLNTDKLIF.